Listed below are T cell receptor beta chains from one sample, sequenced in a study of cytomegalovirus exposure and HLA in healthy donors. The table came from immunoSEQ multiplex PCR; TCRdb's copy has only in-frame clones and leaves some out. Among about 120,000 clones, more than 60% were seen once, and the ten largest hold under 9.5%. Input material: PBMCs. These TCRs come from a woman between 40 and 55 years old in good health and CMV-seropositive. Both conserved end residues are part of each CDR3. The D gene is left open where the match is weak. A clone size is listed for some rows: how often the clone was seen (once, few, many), or a class if it is expanded.

j_call clone_size v_call d_call cdr3_nt cdr3_aa
TRBJ1-5 few TRBV6-1 TRBD1 TGTGCCAGCAGTGAAGCTGCAGGGGGCAGCGGCAATCAGCCCCAGCATTTT CASSEAAGGSGNQPQHF
TRBJ2-3 . TRBV4-1 TRBD2 TGCGCCAGCAGCCAGGACCCCGGGACTAGCGGAAGCAATACGCAGTATTTT CASSQDPGTSGSNTQYF
TRBJ1-2 . TRBV10-3 . TGTGCCATCAGGTTCCCTTTGCTCGGCGGCTATGGCTACACCTTC CAIRFPLLGGYGYTF
TRBJ1-2 . TRBV18 . TGTGCCAGCTCACCCTCCGGGACATCCTATAACTATGGCTACACCTTC CASSPSGTSYNYGYTF
TRBJ2-5 . TRBV19 TRBD2 TGTGCCCTTCGTCTAGCGGGAGGGCCTCTCCAAGAGACCCAGTACTTC CALRLAGGPLQETQYF
TRBJ2-1 . TRBV5-4 TRBD2 TGTGCCAGCAGCTTGGACTGGGCCCTGATGGCTAGCGGGAACAATGAGCAGTTCTTC CASSLDWALMASGNNEQFF
TRBJ1-5 . TRBV14 . TGTGCCAGCAGCCAAGATAGGGGACAGCCCCAGCATTTT CASSQDRGQPQHF
TRBJ1-2 few TRBV28 TRBD1 TGTGCCAGCAGGGGACAGGGGGCTGAAAACTATGGCTACACCTTC CASRGQGAENYGYTF
TRBJ2-3 . TRBV5-1 TRBD2 TGCGCCAGCAGCTTGGCGGCGGGGGGCACAGATACGCAGTATTTT CASSLAAGGTDTQYF
TRBJ1-1 . TRBV5-4 . TGTGCCAGCAGCTCTGGGGGGGCGTCCCCCGCTGAAGCTTTCTTT CASSSGGASPAEAFF
TRBJ1-3 . TRBV9 . TGTGCCAGCAGCGGCCTTGGACAGAGCTCTGGAAACACCATATATTTT CASSGLGQSSGNTIYF
TRBJ2-7 . TRBV6-5 . TGTGCCAGCACCTTCGGATCTAGCGACGAGCAGTACTTC CASTFGSSDEQYF
TRBJ1-2 . TRBV28 TRBD1 TGTGCCAGCAGCCTCGGACAGGTCGGGGGCTATGGCTACACCTTC CASSLGQVGGYGYTF
TRBJ2-5 . TRBV7-9 TRBD1 TGTGCCAGCAGCGAGGGACAGGGGCCCATCGCAGAGACCCAGTACTTC CASSEGQGPIAETQYF
TRBJ2-1 . TRBV7-3 TRBD2 TGTGCCAGCAGCTTAATAGCGGGCTCCTACAATGAGCAGTTCTTC CASSLIAGSYNEQFF
TRBJ2-7 . TRBV27 TRBD2 TGTGCCAGCAGTTTAGTAGCGGGAGGCTACGAGCAGTACTTC CASSLVAGGYEQYF
TRBJ2-2 . TRBV5-1 TRBD1 TGCGCCAGCAGCAATGGACAGGGTAGTCCCGGGGAGCTGTTTTTT CASSNGQGSPGELFF
TRBJ2-7 . TRBV19 TRBD2 TGTGCCAGTAGTATCGGAGCTAGCGGGGGTCTCTCACTCCCTCCCTACGAGCAGTACTTC CASSIGASGGLSLPPYEQYF
TRBJ2-3 . TRBV5-1 . TGCGCCAGCACCCCGAGCCAGCGAAACATACCTCAGGGTAGCACAGATACGCAGTATTTT CASTPSQRNIPQGSTDTQYF
TRBJ2-7 . TRBV6-1 TRBD2 TGTGCCAGCATTGTAGCGGGGGGCTACGAGCAGTACTTC CASIVAGGYEQYF
TRBJ2-3 few TRBV30 TRBD2 TGTGCCTCAAACGCGGGGGGGGCTGGAGATACGCAGTATTTT CASNAGGAGDTQYF
TRBJ2-5 . TRBV5-5 TRBD2 TGTGCCAGCAGCTTGTTTAGCGGGAGTTCTGAGACCCAGTACTTC CASSLFSGSSETQYF
TRBJ1-4 . TRBV15 . TGTGCCACCAGCAGAGCGGGTACTAATGAAAAACTGTTTTTT CATSRAGTNEKLFF
TRBJ2-7 . TRBV1 . TGCACCAGCAGCCACCCTCCGGGACTAGCGAGCTACGAGCAGTACTTC CTSSHPPGLASYEQYF
TRBJ1-4 few TRBV5-1 . TGCGCCAGCTGGCCGACTCGGACATCCGAAAAACTGTTTTTT CASWPTRTSEKLFF
TRBJ2-7 . TRBV7-6 . TGTGCCAGCAGCCTCACTGGGTCTGGTCAGCCCCTAGCGGAGCAGTACTTC CASSLTGSGQPLAEQYF
TRBJ1-3 . TRBV10-3 TRBD1 TGTGCCATCAGCAAACAGGGGACCGGCGGAAACACCATATATTTT CAISKQGTGGNTIYF
TRBJ2-1 . TRBV30 . TGTGCCTGGAGTGCCCGGACTTTTTACAATGAGCAGTTCTTC CAWSARTFYNEQFF
TRBJ2-7 . TRBV5-1 . TGCGCCAGCAGCTTGGTCCAGGCCTCCGAGCAGTACTTC CASSLVQASEQYF
TRBJ2-5 once TRBV7-6 . TGTGCCAGCAGCTTAGAACAGCCTCGCAGGGAGACCCAGTACTTC CASSLEQPRRETQYF
TRBJ2-1 . TRBV9 TRBD2 TGTGCCAGCACGCGGGGGAGCGGGGACGACAATGAGCAGTTCTTC CASTRGSGDDNEQFF
TRBJ1-1 . TRBV2 TRBD1 TGTGCCAGCAGTCGGGACAGGGGGTCCACTGAAGCTTTCTTT CASSRDRGSTEAFF
TRBJ2-5 . TRBV9 . TGTGCCAGCAGCGGGGGGGTATTGGACGGCCAAGAGACCCAGTACTTC CASSGGVLDGQETQYF
TRBJ2-7 . TRBV2 . TGTGCCAGCACTAGGGACTTCTCCTACGAGCAGTACTTC CASTRDFSYEQYF
TRBJ2-2 few TRBV7-6 . TGTGCCAGCAGCTTAGTCCAGGGGTTAGACCCCGGGGAGCTGTCTTTT CASSLVQGLDPGELSF
TRBJ2-4 . TRBV5-1 . TGCGCCAGCAGCCTAGCCGGGGAGCGCGTAAACATTCAGTACTTC CASSLAGERVNIQYF
TRBJ1-1 once TRBV9 . TGTGCCAGCAGCGTACGGATGGAGGCTTTCTTT CASSVRMEAFF
TRBJ2-6 . TRBV25-1 . TGTGCCAGCAGTATAGGGGGCTCTGGGGCCAACGTCCTGACTTTC CASSIGGSGANVLTF
TRBJ2-1 . TRBV14 TRBD1 TGTGCCAGCAGCCAAAGGCAGGGACAGGGTTTCAATGAGCAGTTCTTC CASSQRQGQGFNEQFF
TRBJ1-6 . TRBV30 . TGTGCCTGGACCCTCGGAGAAGGGGTTTTGAGCTCCTATAATTCACCCCTCCACTTT CAWTLGEGVLSSYNSPLHF
TRBJ1-1 . TRBV19 . TGTGCCAGTAGTACTCAGGGAGGCACTGAAGCTTTCTTT CASSTQGGTEAFF
TRBJ1-2 . TRBV18 TRBD1 TGTGCCAGCTCTCCTCGACAGGGTAGTGTGAATGGCTACACCTTC CASSPRQGSVNGYTF
TRBJ1-1 . TRBV10-3 TRBD1 TGTGCCATCAGTCCGCCTACGGGACAGGGGAACACTGAAGCTTTCTTT CAISPPTGQGNTEAFF
TRBJ2-3 . TRBV6-4 TRBD2 TGTGCCAGCAGTGACTCAAGTAGCGGGAGGGCCACAGATACGCAGTATTTT CASSDSSSGRATDTQYF
TRBJ2-1 . TRBV5-8 . TGTGCCAGCAGCTTGGGGATGTCCGAGGGAGTTAATGAGCAGTTCTTC CASSLGMSEGVNEQFF
TRBJ2-2 . TRBV25-1 . TGTGCCAGCAGATCGGAGGAGATCACCGGGGAGCTGTTTTTT CASRSEEITGELFF
TRBJ1-6 . TRBV5-6 . TGTGCCAGCAGCTTGGGGGGTACCGCAGGGAATAATTCACCCCTCCACTTT CASSLGGTAGNNSPLHF
TRBJ2-3 once TRBV5-1 . TGCGCCAGCATGCCGGGGGGCACAGATACGCAGTATTTT CASMPGGTDTQYF
TRBJ1-1 . TRBV23-1 . TGCGCCAGCAGTCAATTGGGCGGGGTCTACACTGAAGCTTTCTTT CASSQLGGVYTEAFF
TRBJ1-1 . TRBV9 . TGTGCCAGCAGCGTAGGGCCCGAGGCTCAAGCTTTCTTT CASSVGPEAQAFF
TRBJ2-7 . TRBV5-1 TRBD2 TGCGCCAGCAGTTTAGCCGGGACTAGTAACGAGCAGTACTTC CASSLAGTSNEQYF
TRBJ2-1 . TRBV9 . TGTGCCAGCAGCGTAGGAGCGGGCTCCTACAATGAGCAGTTCTTC CASSVGAGSYNEQFF
TRBJ1-5 . TRBV2 . TGTGCCAGCGGGGGGGGGCGCGGGGCAAGACAGCCCCAGCATTTT CASGGGRGARQPQHF